This TCR beta chain was sequenced during a study of cytomegalovirus exposure and HLA in healthy donors. PCR employed 60 Vbeta and 13 Jbeta primers. Produced via immunoSEQ multiplex PCR; TCRdb's table is partial and in-frame only. The table shows about 120,000 clones, with roughly 60% occurring only once. As for this clone: Its antigen is as yet unknown.

V dropped 1 base and J dropped 4 bases, with 10 bases sitting between them. The germline CDR1 and CDR2 sequences are MNHNY and SVGAGI (reference sequence). The CDR3 totals 15 residues. Notes on the study in general: It was reported that the classifier diagnosed cytomegalovirus status with high specificity and sensitivity in both the original and validation cohorts. One later analysis reportedly identified an Asian-associated ancestry cluster that showed fewer N-insertions than the roughly 640-donor mean. Common viral pathogens were later found to be apparently linked to several of the most significant clusters. When analyzed later, a missense DCLRE1C variant was found to be linked to TCR beta V- and J-gene trimming.

This chain connects TRBV6-6 to TRBJ2-2; perhaps TRBD1 as D (6 bases). Sequencing was performed on PBMCs. The TCR comes from a man in his forties in good health and CMV-seropositive. The CDR3 region is CASSYYRASTGELFF. The CDR3 DNA follows: TGTGCCAGCAGTTACTACAGGGCGAGCACCGGGGAGCTGTTTTTT.